Listed below are T cell receptor beta chains from one sample, sequenced in a study of PD-L1 blockade in urothelial cancer. Some clones are missing from TCRdb's copy, which holds only in-frame ones; the method was immunoSEQ multiplex PCR. The data contain 100,000 to 150,000 clones, about 82% of them singletons. This material consisted of PBMCs, taken around atezolizumab (anti-PD-L1) treatment. The source of these receptors is a man between 45 and 60 years old with urothelial cancer. Both conserved end residues are part of each CDR3. D genes are given only for firm matches. Not every row has a clone size; where given, it reads once, few, many or a size class.

clone_size: -
v_call: TRBV30
d_call: TRBD1
cdr3_length: 15
j_call: TRBJ1-2
cdr3_nt: TGTGCCTGGAGCGACCGACAGGGTTGGTCCTATGGCTACACCTTC
cdr3_aa: CAWSDRQGWSYGYTF

clone_size: once
v_call: TRBV7-9
d_call: TRBD1
cdr3_length: 18
j_call: TRBJ1-3
cdr3_nt: TGTGCCAGCAGCCCCCGGGACAGTTTATTAAGCTCTGGAAACACCATATATTTT
cdr3_aa: CASSPRDSLLSSGNTIYF

clone_size: -
v_call: TRBV5-1
d_call: TRBD2
cdr3_length: 15
j_call: TRBJ2-3
cdr3_nt: TGCGCCAGCGGGTCAGGACTAGCTAGCACAGATACGCAGTATTTT
cdr3_aa: CASGSGLASTDTQYF

clone_size: few
v_call: TRBV7-8
d_call: TRBD1
cdr3_length: 15
j_call: TRBJ1-4
cdr3_nt: TGTGCCAGCAGCCGACTGACAGGGGTTAATGAAAAACTGTTTTTT
cdr3_aa: CASSRLTGVNEKLFF

clone_size: -
v_call: TRBV15
d_call: TRBD1
cdr3_length: 15
j_call: TRBJ1-4
cdr3_nt: TGTGCCACCAGCAGAGGGGACGGGACAGACGAAAAACTGTTTTTT
cdr3_aa: CATSRGDGTDEKLFF

clone_size: few
v_call: TRBV7-3
d_call: TRBD2
cdr3_length: 14
j_call: TRBJ2-5
cdr3_nt: TGTGCCAGCAGCTTAATGGGGGGGGTAGAGACCCAGTACTTC
cdr3_aa: CASSLMGGVETQYF

clone_size: -
v_call: TRBV11-2
d_call: TRBD2
cdr3_length: 15
j_call: TRBJ2-7
cdr3_nt: TGTGCCAGCAGCCCAGCCCGTGGCGGGAGTATCGAGCAGTACTTC
cdr3_aa: CASSPARGGSIEQYF

clone_size: -
v_call: TRBV2
d_call: TRBD2
cdr3_length: 17
j_call: TRBJ2-3
cdr3_nt: TGTGCCACCAAGACTAGCGGGACCCTAAATAGCACAGATACGCAGTATTTT
cdr3_aa: CATKTSGTLNSTDTQYF

clone_size: -
v_call: TRBV6-1
d_call: TRBD1
cdr3_length: 15
j_call: TRBJ1-2
cdr3_nt: TGTGCCAGCAGTGATACGGGACAGGCCCCACTTCGCTACACCTTC
cdr3_aa: CASSDTGQAPLRYTF

clone_size: -
v_call: TRBV4-1
d_call: TRBD1
cdr3_length: 14
j_call: TRBJ1-1
cdr3_nt: TGCGCCAGCAGCCAAGCCCAGGGGGTCGCTGAAGCTTTCTTT
cdr3_aa: CASSQAQGVAEAFF

clone_size: -
v_call: TRBV10-1
d_call: TRBD1
cdr3_length: 17
j_call: TRBJ2-5
cdr3_nt: TGCGCCAGCATCCGTAAACCCCGGGACAGGGGGCGGGAGACCCAGTACTTC
cdr3_aa: CASIRKPRDRGRETQYF

clone_size: -
v_call: TRBV12-5
d_call: -
cdr3_length: 16
j_call: TRBJ2-3
cdr3_nt: TGTGCTAGTGGTTTAGGAGGGTCCCCTGGCACAGATACGCAGTATTTT
cdr3_aa: CASGLGGSPGTDTQYF

clone_size: -
v_call: TRBV25-1
d_call: -
cdr3_length: 14
j_call: TRBJ1-4
cdr3_nt: TGTGCCAGCCGAGGACTCCGCCGAGGTGAAAAACTGTTTTTT
cdr3_aa: CASRGLRRGEKLFF

clone_size: -
v_call: TRBV5-4
d_call: TRBD2
cdr3_length: 15
j_call: TRBJ2-7
cdr3_nt: TGTGCCAGCAGCTTGGGTGGGACTAGTATGTACGAGCAGTACTTC
cdr3_aa: CASSLGGTSMYEQYF

clone_size: -
v_call: TRBV7-2
d_call: -
cdr3_length: 15
j_call: TRBJ2-3
cdr3_nt: TGTGCCAGCAGCTTAGTCGGAGGGAGGCCAGATACGCAGTATTTT
cdr3_aa: CASSLVGGRPDTQYF

clone_size: -
v_call: TRBV5-8
d_call: -
cdr3_length: 17
j_call: TRBJ2-7
cdr3_nt: TGTGCCAGCAGCTTGGCCCCTCCCGGGACAAGCACCTACGAGCAGTACTTC
cdr3_aa: CASSLAPPGTSTYEQYF

clone_size: -
v_call: TRBV5-4
d_call: TRBD2
cdr3_length: 17
j_call: TRBJ2-1
cdr3_nt: TGTGCCAGCAGCTTGGGAGGACTAGCGGGAGGGCCGCATGAGCAGTTCTTC
cdr3_aa: CASSLGGLAGGPHEQFF

clone_size: -
v_call: TRBV27
d_call: -
cdr3_length: 16
j_call: TRBJ2-2
cdr3_nt: TGTGCCAGCACCTACCTCGGGTCAGGCGGGACCGGGGAGCTGTTTTTT
cdr3_aa: CASTYLGSGGTGELFF

clone_size: -
v_call: TRBV19
d_call: -
cdr3_length: 17
j_call: TRBJ1-2
cdr3_nt: TGTGCCACCCGAGACCCCGGACTTTCGAGAGCTAACTATGGCTACACCTTC
cdr3_aa: CATRDPGLSRANYGYTF

clone_size: once
v_call: TRBV18
d_call: -
cdr3_length: 15
j_call: TRBJ2-2
cdr3_nt: TGTGCCAGCTCACCCCCGGGACACAGCACCGGGGAGCTGTTTTTT
cdr3_aa: CASSPPGHSTGELFF

clone_size: -
v_call: TRBV29-1
d_call: TRBD1
cdr3_length: 11
j_call: TRBJ1-2
cdr3_nt: TGCAACGTGGGACAGGGAGGAGGCTACACCTTC
cdr3_aa: CNVGQGGGYTF

clone_size: -
v_call: TRBV28
d_call: TRBD1
cdr3_length: 17
j_call: TRBJ1-2
cdr3_nt: TGTGCCAGCAGTTTAGGTTGGGGACAGGGTGGGGACTATGGCTACACCTTC
cdr3_aa: CASSLGWGQGGDYGYTF

clone_size: -
v_call: TRBV7-9
d_call: -
cdr3_length: 9
j_call: TRBJ1-1
cdr3_nt: TGTGCCCCCTCCACTGAAGCTTTCTTT
cdr3_aa: CAPSTEAFF

clone_size: few
v_call: TRBV11-2
d_call: -
cdr3_length: 14
j_call: TRBJ2-3
cdr3_nt: TGTGCCAGCAGCCCCACCGGGAACGCAGATACGCAGTATTTT
cdr3_aa: CASSPTGNADTQYF

clone_size: few
v_call: TRBV10-1
d_call: -
cdr3_length: 14
j_call: TRBJ1-1
cdr3_nt: TGCGCCAGCACCGCAGGGGCGGGGAACACTGAAGCTTTCTTT
cdr3_aa: CASTAGAGNTEAFF

clone_size: -
v_call: TRBV5-8
d_call: TRBD1
cdr3_length: 15
j_call: TRBJ1-1
cdr3_nt: TGTGCCAGCAGCTATCAGACAGGGATAAACACTGAAGCTTTCTTT
cdr3_aa: CASSYQTGINTEAFF

clone_size: -
v_call: TRBV19
d_call: -
cdr3_length: 11
j_call: TRBJ1-1
cdr3_nt: TGTGCCAGTAGACACACGACTGAAGCTTTCTTT
cdr3_aa: CASRHTTEAFF

clone_size: -
v_call: TRBV7-3
d_call: TRBD1
cdr3_length: 13
j_call: TRBJ2-3
cdr3_nt: TGTGCCAGCAGTCGGACAGGGACAGATACGCAGTATTTT
cdr3_aa: CASSRTGTDTQYF

clone_size: -
v_call: TRBV6-4
d_call: -
cdr3_length: 16
j_call: TRBJ1-1
cdr3_nt: TGTGCCAGCAGCCCAAGAAAAGGGGGGGAGAACACTGAAGCTTTCTTT
cdr3_aa: CASSPRKGGENTEAFF

clone_size: -
v_call: TRBV18
d_call: -
cdr3_length: 15
j_call: TRBJ2-2
cdr3_nt: TGTGCCAGCTCACCAAGTCTAGCGAACACCGGGGAGCTGTTTTTT
cdr3_aa: CASSPSLANTGELFF

clone_size: -
v_call: TRBV9
d_call: TRBD2
cdr3_length: 13
j_call: TRBJ2-7
cdr3_nt: TGTGCCAGCAGCGTAGTGGGCGGGAGCGAGCAGTACTTC
cdr3_aa: CASSVVGGSEQYF

clone_size: once
v_call: TRBV6-6
d_call: -
cdr3_length: 14
j_call: TRBJ1-5
cdr3_nt: TGTGCCAGCAGTTCCGCGGGACTGACCCAGCCCCAGCATTTT
cdr3_aa: CASSSAGLTQPQHF

clone_size: -
v_call: TRBV28
d_call: -
cdr3_length: 14
j_call: TRBJ2-1
cdr3_nt: TGTGCCAGCAGTCTCGGTGGCGGATACAATGAGCAGTTCTTC
cdr3_aa: CASSLGGGYNEQFF

clone_size: -
v_call: TRBV29-1
d_call: -
cdr3_length: 12
j_call: TRBJ2-3
cdr3_nt: TGCAGCGTTAATCTCTTCTCAGATACGCAGTATTTT
cdr3_aa: CSVNLFSDTQYF

clone_size: -
v_call: TRBV5-4
d_call: TRBD2
cdr3_length: 15
j_call: TRBJ2-5
cdr3_nt: TGTGCCAGCAGGAGCGGGACTCAGTTTCAAGAGACCCAGTACTTC
cdr3_aa: CASRSGTQFQETQYF

clone_size: -
v_call: TRBV5-6
d_call: TRBD1
cdr3_length: 15
j_call: TRBJ1-1
cdr3_nt: TGTGCCAGCAGCTTACCAGGGGGCGCGGGCACTGAAGCTTTCTTT
cdr3_aa: CASSLPGGAGTEAFF

clone_size: -
v_call: TRBV15
d_call: -
cdr3_length: 14
j_call: TRBJ2-7
cdr3_nt: TGTGCCACCAGCAGAGACAGGGGAGGGTACGAGCAGTACTTC
cdr3_aa: CATSRDRGGYEQYF

clone_size: -
v_call: TRBV15
d_call: TRBD2
cdr3_length: 17
j_call: TRBJ2-2
cdr3_nt: TGTGCCACCAGCAGAGAGGTAGCGGGAGGGAGCACCGGGGAGCTGTTTTTT
cdr3_aa: CATSREVAGGSTGELFF

clone_size: -
v_call: TRBV19
d_call: -
cdr3_length: 12
j_call: TRBJ1-2
cdr3_nt: TGTGCCAGTACGGCAGGGTCCTATGGCTACACCTTC
cdr3_aa: CASTAGSYGYTF

clone_size: -
v_call: TRBV11-1
d_call: TRBD2
cdr3_length: 15
j_call: TRBJ2-1
cdr3_nt: TGTGCCAGCACCTCCCCTGCGGGAGGCGTCAATGAGCAGTTCTTC
cdr3_aa: CASTSPAGGVNEQFF

clone_size: -
v_call: TRBV6-6
d_call: TRBD2
cdr3_length: 13
j_call: TRBJ2-7
cdr3_nt: TGTGCCAGCAAGGGACTAGCGGGAGAAGAGCAGTACTTC
cdr3_aa: CASKGLAGEEQYF

clone_size: few
v_call: TRBV10-2
d_call: -
cdr3_length: 16
j_call: TRBJ1-6
cdr3_nt: TGCGCCAGCAGTTCGAACGGAGAACCAGGGGATTCACCCCTCCACTTT
cdr3_aa: CASSSNGEPGDSPLHF

clone_size: once
v_call: TRBV7-6
d_call: TRBD1
cdr3_length: 16
j_call: TRBJ2-3
cdr3_nt: TGTGCCAGCAGCCCGGGGACAGCTTGGGGCACAGATACGCAGTATTTT
cdr3_aa: CASSPGTAWGTDTQYF

clone_size: -
v_call: TRBV11-2
d_call: -
cdr3_length: 13
j_call: TRBJ2-7
cdr3_nt: TGTGCCAGCAGCTTAGGGCTTGGCTACGAGCAGTACTTC
cdr3_aa: CASSLGLGYEQYF

clone_size: -
v_call: TRBV7-6
d_call: TRBD2
cdr3_length: 16
j_call: TRBJ2-4
cdr3_nt: TGTGCCAGCAGCCTGGGACTAGCGGGAGCTGGTAACATTCAGTACTTC
cdr3_aa: CASSLGLAGAGNIQYF

clone_size: few
v_call: TRBV18
d_call: TRBD1
cdr3_length: 15
j_call: TRBJ2-5
cdr3_nt: TGTGCCAGCTCACCACCGGGACAGGGACAAGAGACCCAGTACTTC
cdr3_aa: CASSPPGQGQETQYF

clone_size: -
v_call: TRBV2
d_call: TRBD2
cdr3_length: 14
j_call: TRBJ2-7
cdr3_nt: TGTGCCAGCAGCAAAAGCGGGAGATCCTACGAGCAGTACTTC
cdr3_aa: CASSKSGRSYEQYF

clone_size: -
v_call: TRBV19
d_call: -
cdr3_length: 15
j_call: TRBJ2-2
cdr3_nt: TGTGCCAGCTTAGGAGGACCAACCTACACCGGGGAGCTGTTTTTT
cdr3_aa: CASLGGPTYTGELFF

clone_size: -
v_call: TRBV7-3
d_call: -
cdr3_length: 13
j_call: TRBJ2-3
cdr3_nt: TGTGCCAGCAGACGTGGGCTCACAGATACGCAGTATTTT
cdr3_aa: CASRRGLTDTQYF

clone_size: few
v_call: TRBV27
d_call: TRBD1
cdr3_length: 16
j_call: TRBJ1-5
cdr3_nt: TGTGCCAGCAGTTTGACAGGGGGGGCTAGCAATCAGCCCCAGCATTTT
cdr3_aa: CASSLTGGASNQPQHF

clone_size: -
v_call: TRBV5-8
d_call: TRBD1
cdr3_length: 15
j_call: TRBJ2-1
cdr3_nt: TGTGCCAGCAGCTACGGACAGGGACCCTACAATGAGCAGTTCTTC
cdr3_aa: CASSYGQGPYNEQFF

clone_size: -
v_call: TRBV19
d_call: TRBD1
cdr3_length: 16
j_call: TRBJ2-6
cdr3_nt: TGTGCCAGTAGCCTGGGACAGTTGGGGGGGGCCAACGTCCTGACTTTC
cdr3_aa: CASSLGQLGGANVLTF

clone_size: -
v_call: TRBV7-9
d_call: TRBD2
cdr3_length: 16
j_call: TRBJ2-7
cdr3_nt: TGTGCCAGCAGCTTAGCTATACTAGCGTCCCGCGACGAGCAGTACTTC
cdr3_aa: CASSLAILASRDEQYF

clone_size: -
v_call: TRBV29-1
d_call: -
cdr3_length: 13
j_call: TRBJ1-2
cdr3_nt: TGCAGCGTTCTAACAGGGATCGCTTATGGCTACACCTTC
cdr3_aa: CSVLTGIAYGYTF

clone_size: once
v_call: TRBV7-3
d_call: -
cdr3_length: 15
j_call: TRBJ2-7
cdr3_nt: TGTGCCAGCAGCTTAACCCCGGACTCGGCCGGCGAGCAGTACTTC
cdr3_aa: CASSLTPDSAGEQYF

clone_size: -
v_call: TRBV20-1
d_call: -
cdr3_length: 11
j_call: TRBJ2-1
cdr3_nt: TGCAGTGCTTTCATTGACTACAGGCAGTTCTTC
cdr3_aa: CSAFIDYRQFF

clone_size: -
v_call: TRBV2
d_call: -
cdr3_length: 15
j_call: TRBJ1-3
cdr3_nt: TGTGCCAGCAGTGCTACAGGGAGCTCTGGAAACACCATATATTTT
cdr3_aa: CASSATGSSGNTIYF

clone_size: few
v_call: TRBV28
d_call: -
cdr3_length: 16
j_call: TRBJ2-1
cdr3_nt: TGTGCCAGCAGCCGTCCCGGGACTTCCTCCTACAATGAGCAGTTCTTC
cdr3_aa: CASSRPGTSSYNEQFF

clone_size: -
v_call: TRBV28
d_call: -
cdr3_length: 16
j_call: TRBJ1-4
cdr3_nt: TGTGCCAGCAGTTTCGGCCAGGGGCGCAGGTCTGAAAAACTGTTTTTT
cdr3_aa: CASSFGQGRRSEKLFF

clone_size: -
v_call: TRBV7-9
d_call: -
cdr3_length: 14
j_call: TRBJ1-2
cdr3_nt: TGTGCCAGCAGCGGCGGATCGGGGGGCTATGGCTACACCTTC
cdr3_aa: CASSGGSGGYGYTF